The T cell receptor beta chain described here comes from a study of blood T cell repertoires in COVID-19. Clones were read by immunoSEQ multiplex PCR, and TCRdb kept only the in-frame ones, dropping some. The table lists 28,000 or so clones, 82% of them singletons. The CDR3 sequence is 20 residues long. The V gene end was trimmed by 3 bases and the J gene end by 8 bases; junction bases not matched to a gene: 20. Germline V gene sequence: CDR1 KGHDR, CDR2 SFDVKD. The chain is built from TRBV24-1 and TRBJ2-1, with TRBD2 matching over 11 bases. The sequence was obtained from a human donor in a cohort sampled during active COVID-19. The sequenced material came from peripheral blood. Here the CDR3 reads CATSDPISGKLAGGLDEQFF. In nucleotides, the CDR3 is TGTGCCACCAGTGATCCTATCTCGGGGAAATTAGCGGGAGGGCTAGATGAGCAGTTCTTC.